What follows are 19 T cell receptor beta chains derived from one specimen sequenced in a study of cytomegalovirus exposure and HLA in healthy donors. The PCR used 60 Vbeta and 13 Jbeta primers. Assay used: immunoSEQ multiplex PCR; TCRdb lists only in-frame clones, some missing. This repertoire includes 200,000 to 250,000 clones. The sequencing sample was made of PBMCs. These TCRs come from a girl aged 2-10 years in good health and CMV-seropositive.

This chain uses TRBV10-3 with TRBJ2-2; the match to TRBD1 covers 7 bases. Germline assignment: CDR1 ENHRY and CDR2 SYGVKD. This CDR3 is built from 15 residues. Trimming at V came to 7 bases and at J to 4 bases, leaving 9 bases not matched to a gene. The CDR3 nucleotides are TGTGCCATCACGGGGACAGCTACGGGCACCGGGGAGCTGTTTTTT. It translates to CAITGTATGTGELFF.

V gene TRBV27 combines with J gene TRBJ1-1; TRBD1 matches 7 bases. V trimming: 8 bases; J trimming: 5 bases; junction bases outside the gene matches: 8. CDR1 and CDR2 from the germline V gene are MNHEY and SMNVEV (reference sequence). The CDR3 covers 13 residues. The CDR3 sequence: CASGTGVETEAFF. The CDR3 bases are TGTGCCAGCGGAACAGGGGTCGAAACTGAAGCTTTCTTT.

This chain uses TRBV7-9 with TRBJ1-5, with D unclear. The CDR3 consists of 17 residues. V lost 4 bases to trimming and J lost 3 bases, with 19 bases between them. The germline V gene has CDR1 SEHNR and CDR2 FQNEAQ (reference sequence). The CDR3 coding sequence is TGTGCCAGCAGCTCCACCGCCGGGGTGAGGTTCAATCAGCCCCAGCATTTT. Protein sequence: CASSSTAGVRFNQPQHF.

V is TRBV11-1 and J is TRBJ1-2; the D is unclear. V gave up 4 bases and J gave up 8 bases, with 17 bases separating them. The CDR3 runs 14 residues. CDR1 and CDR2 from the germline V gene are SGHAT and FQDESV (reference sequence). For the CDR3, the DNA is TGTGCCAGCAGCTCCAGGTTAGGCCGAGGGGGCTACACCTTC. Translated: CASSSRLGRGGYTF. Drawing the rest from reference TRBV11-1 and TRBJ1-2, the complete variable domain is EAEVAQSPRYKITEKSQAVAFWCDPISGHATLYWYRQILGQGPELLVQFQDESVVDDSQLPKDRFSAERLKGVDSTLKIQPAELGDSAMYLCASSSRLGRGGYTFGSGTRLTVV.

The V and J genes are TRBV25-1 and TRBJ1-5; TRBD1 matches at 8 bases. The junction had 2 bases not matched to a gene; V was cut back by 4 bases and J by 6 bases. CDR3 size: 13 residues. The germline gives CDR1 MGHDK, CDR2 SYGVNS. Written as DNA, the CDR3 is TGTGCCAGCAGTGGGACAGGGTCTCAGCCCCAGCATTTT. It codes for CASSGTGSQPQHF.

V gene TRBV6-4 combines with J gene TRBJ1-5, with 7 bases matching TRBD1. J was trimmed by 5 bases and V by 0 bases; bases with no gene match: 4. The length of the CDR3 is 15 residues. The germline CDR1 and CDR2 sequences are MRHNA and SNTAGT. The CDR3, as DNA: TGTGCCAGCAGTGACTCGGGTGACAGGGATCAGCCCCAGCATTTT. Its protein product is CASSDSGDRDQPQHF.

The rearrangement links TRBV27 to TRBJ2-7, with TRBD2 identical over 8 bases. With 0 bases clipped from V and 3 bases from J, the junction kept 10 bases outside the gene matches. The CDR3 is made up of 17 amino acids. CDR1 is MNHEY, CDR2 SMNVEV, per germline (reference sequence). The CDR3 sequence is CASSLSGREGIVYEQYF. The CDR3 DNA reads TGTGCCAGCAGTTTATCCGGGAGGGAGGGTATCGTCTACGAGCAGTACTTC.

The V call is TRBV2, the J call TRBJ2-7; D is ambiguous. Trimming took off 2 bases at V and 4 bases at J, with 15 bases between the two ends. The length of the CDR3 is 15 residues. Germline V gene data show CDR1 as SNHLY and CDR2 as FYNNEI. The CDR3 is CASSELGSQTYEQYF. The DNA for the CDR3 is TGTGCCAGCAGTGAACTTGGCAGTCAAACATACGAGCAGTACTTC.

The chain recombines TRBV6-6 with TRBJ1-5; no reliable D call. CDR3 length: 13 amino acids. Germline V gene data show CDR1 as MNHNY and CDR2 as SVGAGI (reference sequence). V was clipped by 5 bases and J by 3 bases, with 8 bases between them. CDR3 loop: CASSQDSNQPQHF. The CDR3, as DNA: TGTGCCAGCAGTCAAGACTCCAATCAGCCCCAGCATTTT.

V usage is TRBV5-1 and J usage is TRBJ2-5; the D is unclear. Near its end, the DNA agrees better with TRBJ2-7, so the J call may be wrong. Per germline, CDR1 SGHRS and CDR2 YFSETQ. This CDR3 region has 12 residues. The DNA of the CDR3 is TGCGCCAGCAGCTTGGGTTACTACGAGCAGTACTTC. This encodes CASSLGYYEQYF.

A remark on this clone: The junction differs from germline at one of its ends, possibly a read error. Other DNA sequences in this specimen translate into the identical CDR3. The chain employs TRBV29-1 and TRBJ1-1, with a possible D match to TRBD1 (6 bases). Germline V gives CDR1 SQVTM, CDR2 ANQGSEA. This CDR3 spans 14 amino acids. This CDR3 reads CSVHAQGGDTEAFF. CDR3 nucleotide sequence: TGCAGCGTGCACGCACAGGGTGGGGACACTGAAGCTTTCTTC.

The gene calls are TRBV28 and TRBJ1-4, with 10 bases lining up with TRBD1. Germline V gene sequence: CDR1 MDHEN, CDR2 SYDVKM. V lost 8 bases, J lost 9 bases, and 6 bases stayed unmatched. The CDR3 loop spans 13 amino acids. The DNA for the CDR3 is TGTGCCAGCCTTAAGGGACAGGGGCAAAAACTGTTTTTT. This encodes CASLKGQGQKLFF.

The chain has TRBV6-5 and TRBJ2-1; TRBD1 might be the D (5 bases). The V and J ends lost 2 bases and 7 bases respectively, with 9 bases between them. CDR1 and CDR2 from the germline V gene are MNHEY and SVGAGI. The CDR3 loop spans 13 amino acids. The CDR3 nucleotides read TGTGCCAGCAGTTACCAGGGTTCTAATGAGCAGTTCTTC. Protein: CASSYQGSNEQFF.

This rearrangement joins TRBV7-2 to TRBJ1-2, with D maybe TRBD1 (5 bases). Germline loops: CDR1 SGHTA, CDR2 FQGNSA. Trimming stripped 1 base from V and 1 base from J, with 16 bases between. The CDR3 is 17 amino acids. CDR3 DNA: TGTGCCAGCAGCTTAGATCGCGGGGCCTATCTTAACTATGGCTACACCTTC. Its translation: CASSLDRGAYLNYGYTF.

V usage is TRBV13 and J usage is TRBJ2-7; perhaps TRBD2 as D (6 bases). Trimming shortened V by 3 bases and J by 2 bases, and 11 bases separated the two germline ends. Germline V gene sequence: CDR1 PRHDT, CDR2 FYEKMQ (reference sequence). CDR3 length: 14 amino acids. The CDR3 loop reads CASSFSGDPYEQYF. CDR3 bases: TGTGCCAGCAGCTTTTCGGGAGACCCCTACGAGCAGTACTTC.

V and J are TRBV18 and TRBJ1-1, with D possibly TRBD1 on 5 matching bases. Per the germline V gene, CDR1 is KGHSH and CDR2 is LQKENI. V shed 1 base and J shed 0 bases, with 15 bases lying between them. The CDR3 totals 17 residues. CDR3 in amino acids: CASSPQEQATMNTEAFF. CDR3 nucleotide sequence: TGTGCCAGCTCACCACAGGAACAGGCTACTATGAACACTGAAGCTTTCTTT.

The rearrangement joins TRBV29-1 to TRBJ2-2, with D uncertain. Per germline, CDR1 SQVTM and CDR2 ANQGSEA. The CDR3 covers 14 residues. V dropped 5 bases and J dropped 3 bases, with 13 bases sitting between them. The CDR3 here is CSVRGQIDTGELFF. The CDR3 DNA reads TGCAGCGTTCGTGGGCAGATTGACACCGGGGAGCTGTTTTTT.

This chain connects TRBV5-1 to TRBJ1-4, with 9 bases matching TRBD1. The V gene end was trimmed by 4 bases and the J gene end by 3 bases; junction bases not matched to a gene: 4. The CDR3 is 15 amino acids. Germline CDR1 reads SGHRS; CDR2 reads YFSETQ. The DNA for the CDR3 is TGCGCCAGCAGCCTAACAGGGGGCCCTAATGAAAAACTGTTTTTT. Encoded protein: CASSLTGGPNEKLFF.

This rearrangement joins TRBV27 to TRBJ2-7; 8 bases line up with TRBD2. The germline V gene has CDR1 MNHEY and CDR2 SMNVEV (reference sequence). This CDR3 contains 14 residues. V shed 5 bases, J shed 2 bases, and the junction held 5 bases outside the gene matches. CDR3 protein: CASSETSVPYEQYF. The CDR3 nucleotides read TGTGCCAGCAGTGAGACTAGCGTCCCCTACGAGCAGTACTTC.